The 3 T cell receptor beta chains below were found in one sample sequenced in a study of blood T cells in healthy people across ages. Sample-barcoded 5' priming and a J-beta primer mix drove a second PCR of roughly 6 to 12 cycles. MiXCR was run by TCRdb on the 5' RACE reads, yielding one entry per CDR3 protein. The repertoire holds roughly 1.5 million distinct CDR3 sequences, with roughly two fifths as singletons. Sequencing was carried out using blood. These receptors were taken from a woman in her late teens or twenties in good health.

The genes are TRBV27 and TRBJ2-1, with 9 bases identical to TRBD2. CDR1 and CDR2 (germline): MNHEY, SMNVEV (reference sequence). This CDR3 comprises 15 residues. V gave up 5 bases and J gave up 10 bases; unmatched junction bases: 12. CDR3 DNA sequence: TGTGCCAGCAGTCTCGTCGCGGGAGGGCAGGACGAGCAGTTCTTC. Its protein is CASSLVAGGQDEQFF.

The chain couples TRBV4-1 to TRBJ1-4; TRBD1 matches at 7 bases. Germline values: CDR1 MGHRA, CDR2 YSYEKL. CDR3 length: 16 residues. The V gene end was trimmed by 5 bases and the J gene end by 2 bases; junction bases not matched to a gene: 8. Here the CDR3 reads CASSESQGVTNEKLFF. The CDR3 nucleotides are TGCGCCAGCAGCGAGAGTCAGGGGGTCACTAATGAAAAACTGTTTTTT.

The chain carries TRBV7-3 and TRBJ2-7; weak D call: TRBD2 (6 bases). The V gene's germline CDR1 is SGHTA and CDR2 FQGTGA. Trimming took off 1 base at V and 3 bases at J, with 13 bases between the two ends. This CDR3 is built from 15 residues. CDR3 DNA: TGTGCCAGCAGCTTAAGTCTGGTTAGCGGCTACGAGCAGTACTTC. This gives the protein CASSLSLVSGYEQYF.